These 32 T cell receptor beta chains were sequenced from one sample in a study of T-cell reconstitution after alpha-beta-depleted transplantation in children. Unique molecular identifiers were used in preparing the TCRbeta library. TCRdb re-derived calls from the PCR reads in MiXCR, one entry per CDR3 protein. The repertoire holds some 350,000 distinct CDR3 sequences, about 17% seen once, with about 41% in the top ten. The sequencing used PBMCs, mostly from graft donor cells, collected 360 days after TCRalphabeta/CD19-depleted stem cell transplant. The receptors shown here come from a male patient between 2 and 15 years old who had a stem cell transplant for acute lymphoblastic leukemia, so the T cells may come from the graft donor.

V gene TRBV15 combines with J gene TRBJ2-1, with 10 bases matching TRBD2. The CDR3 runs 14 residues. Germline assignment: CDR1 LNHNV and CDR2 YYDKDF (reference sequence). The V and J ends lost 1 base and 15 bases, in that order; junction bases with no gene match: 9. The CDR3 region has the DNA TGTGCCACCAGCAGAGCACATCTAGCGGGAGAACCGTTCTTC. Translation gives CATSRAHLAGEPFF.

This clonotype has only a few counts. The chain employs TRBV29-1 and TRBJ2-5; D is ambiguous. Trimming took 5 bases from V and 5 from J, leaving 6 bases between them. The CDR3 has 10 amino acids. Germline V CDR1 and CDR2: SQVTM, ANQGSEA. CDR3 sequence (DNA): TGCAGCGTTAGTCTGGAGACCCAGTACTTC. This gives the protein CSVSLETQYF.

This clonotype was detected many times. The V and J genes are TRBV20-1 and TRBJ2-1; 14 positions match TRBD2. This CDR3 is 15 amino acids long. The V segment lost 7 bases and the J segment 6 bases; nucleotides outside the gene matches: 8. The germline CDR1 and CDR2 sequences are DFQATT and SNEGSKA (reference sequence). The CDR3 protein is CSVPGLAGGRNEQFF. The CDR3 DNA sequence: TGCAGTGTTCCCGGACTAGCGGGAGGCCGCAATGAGCAGTTCTTC.

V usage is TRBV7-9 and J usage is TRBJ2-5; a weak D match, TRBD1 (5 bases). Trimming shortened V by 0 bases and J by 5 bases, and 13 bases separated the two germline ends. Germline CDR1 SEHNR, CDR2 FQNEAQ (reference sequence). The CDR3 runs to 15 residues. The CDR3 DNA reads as TGTGCCAGCAGCTTAGCGATAGGGGCCGGGGAGACCCAGTACTTC. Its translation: CASSLAIGAGETQYF.

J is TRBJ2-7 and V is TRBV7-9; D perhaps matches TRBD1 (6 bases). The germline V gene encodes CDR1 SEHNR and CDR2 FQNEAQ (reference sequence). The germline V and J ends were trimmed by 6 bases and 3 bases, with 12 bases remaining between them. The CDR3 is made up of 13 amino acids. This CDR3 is CASSRQDHYEQYF. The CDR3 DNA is TGTGCCAGCAGTAGACAGGACCACTACGAGCAGTACTTC. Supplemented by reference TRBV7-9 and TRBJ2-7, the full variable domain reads DTGVSQNPRHKITKRGQNVTFRCDPISEHNRLYWYRQTLGQGPEFLTYFQNEAQLEKSRLLSDRFSAERPKGSFSTLEIQRTEQGDSAMYLCASSRQDHYEQYFGPGTRLTVT.

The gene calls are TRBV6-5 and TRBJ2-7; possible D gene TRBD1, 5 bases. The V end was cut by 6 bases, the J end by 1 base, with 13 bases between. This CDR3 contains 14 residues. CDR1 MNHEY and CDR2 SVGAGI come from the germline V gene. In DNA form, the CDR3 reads TGTGCCAGCAGGTACACGAGACAGTCCTACGAGCAGTACTTC. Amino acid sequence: CASRYTRQSYEQYF.

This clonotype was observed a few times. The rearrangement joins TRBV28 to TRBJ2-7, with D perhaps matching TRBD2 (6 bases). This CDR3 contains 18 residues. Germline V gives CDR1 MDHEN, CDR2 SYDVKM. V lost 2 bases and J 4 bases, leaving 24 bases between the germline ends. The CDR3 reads CASSLNLVSRRGRYEQYF. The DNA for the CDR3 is TGTGCCAGCAGTTTAAATCTCGTGTCGAGGAGGGGAAGGTACGAGCAGTACTTC.

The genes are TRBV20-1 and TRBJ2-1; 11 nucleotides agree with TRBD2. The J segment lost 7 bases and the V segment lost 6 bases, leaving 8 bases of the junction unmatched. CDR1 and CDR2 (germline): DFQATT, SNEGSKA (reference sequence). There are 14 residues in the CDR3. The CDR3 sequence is CSATTSGRNNEQFF. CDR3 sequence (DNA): TGCAGTGCCACTACTAGCGGGAGAAATAATGAGCAGTTCTTC.

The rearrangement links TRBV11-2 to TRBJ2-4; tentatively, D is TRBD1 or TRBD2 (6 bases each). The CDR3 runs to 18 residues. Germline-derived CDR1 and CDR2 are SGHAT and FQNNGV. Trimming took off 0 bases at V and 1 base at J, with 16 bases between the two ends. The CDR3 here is CASSLDKWGAPAKNIQYF. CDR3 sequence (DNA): TGTGCCAGCAGCTTAGATAAGTGGGGGGCGCCGGCCAAAAACATTCAGTACTTC.

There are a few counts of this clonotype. This CDR3 is CASSFPIQEGLYEQYF. CDR3 nucleotides: TGTGCCAGCAGCTTTCCAATCCAGGAGGGGTTATACGAGCAGTACTTC. The chain joins TRBV7-2 to TRBJ2-7, with D possibly matching TRBD2 (6 bases). The CDR3 loop spans 16 amino acids. With 3 bases removed from V and 4 bases from J, the gap between germline ends came to 19 bases. The germline V gene has CDR1 SGHTA and CDR2 FQGNSA.

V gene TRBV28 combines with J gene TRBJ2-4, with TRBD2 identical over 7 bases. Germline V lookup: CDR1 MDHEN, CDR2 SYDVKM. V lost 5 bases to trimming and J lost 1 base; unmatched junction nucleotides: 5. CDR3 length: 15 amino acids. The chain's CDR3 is CASSRAGSAKNIQYF. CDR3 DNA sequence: TGTGCCAGCAGTCGAGCGGGGTCGGCCAAAAACATTCAGTACTTC.

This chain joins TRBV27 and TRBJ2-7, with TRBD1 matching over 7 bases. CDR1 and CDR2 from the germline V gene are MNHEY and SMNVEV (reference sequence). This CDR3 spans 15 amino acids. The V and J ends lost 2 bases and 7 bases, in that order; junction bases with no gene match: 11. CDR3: CASSLNTGVWREQYF. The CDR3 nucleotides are TGTGCCAGCAGTTTAAACACAGGGGTATGGAGAGAGCAGTACTTC.

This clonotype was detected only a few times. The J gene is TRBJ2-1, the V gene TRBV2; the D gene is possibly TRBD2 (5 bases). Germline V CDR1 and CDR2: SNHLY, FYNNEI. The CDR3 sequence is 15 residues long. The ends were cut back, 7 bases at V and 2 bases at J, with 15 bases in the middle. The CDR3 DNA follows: TGTGCCAGCACCGGCGGGTCTCCTACCTACAATGAGCAGTTCTTC. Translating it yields CASTGGSPTYNEQFF.

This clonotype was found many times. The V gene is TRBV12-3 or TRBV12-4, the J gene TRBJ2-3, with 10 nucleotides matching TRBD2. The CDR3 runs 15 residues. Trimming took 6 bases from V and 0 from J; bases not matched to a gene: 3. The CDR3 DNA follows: TGTGCCAGCAGGCAGACTAGCGGGAGCACAGATACGCAGTATTTT. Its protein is CASRQTSGSTDTQYF.

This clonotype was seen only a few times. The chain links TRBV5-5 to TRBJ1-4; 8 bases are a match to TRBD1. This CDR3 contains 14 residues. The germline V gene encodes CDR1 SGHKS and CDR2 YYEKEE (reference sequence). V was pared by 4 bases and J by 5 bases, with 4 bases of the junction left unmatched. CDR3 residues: CASSGTGGNEKLFF. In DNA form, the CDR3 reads TGTGCCAGCAGCGGGACAGGAGGAAATGAAAAACTGTTTTTT.

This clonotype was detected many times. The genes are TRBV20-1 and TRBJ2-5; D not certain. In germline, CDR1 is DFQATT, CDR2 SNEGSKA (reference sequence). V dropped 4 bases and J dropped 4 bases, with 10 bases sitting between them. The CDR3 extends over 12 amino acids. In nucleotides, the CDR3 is TGCAGTGCTACTAGGCCGACAGAGACCCAGTACTTC. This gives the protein CSATRPTETQYF.

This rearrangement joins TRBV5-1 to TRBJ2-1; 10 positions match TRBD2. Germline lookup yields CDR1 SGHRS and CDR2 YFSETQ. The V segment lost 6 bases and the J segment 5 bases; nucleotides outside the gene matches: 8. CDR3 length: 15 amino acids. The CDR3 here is CASISGGGGDNEQFF. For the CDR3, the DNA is TGCGCCAGCATAAGCGGGGGGGGAGGGGACAATGAGCAGTTCTTC.

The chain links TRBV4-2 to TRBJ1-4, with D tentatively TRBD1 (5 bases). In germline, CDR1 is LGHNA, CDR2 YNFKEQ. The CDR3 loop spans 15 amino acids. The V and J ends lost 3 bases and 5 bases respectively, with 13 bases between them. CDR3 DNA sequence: TGTGCCAGCAGCCAGACAACAGGAAGGAATGAAAAACTGTTTTTT. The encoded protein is CASSQTTGRNEKLFF.

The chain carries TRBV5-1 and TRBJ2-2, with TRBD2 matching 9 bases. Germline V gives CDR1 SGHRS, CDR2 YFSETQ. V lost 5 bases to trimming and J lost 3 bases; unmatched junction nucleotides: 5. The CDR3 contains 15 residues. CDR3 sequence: CASRRSGSDTGELFF. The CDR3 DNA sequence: TGCGCCAGCAGACGTAGCGGGAGCGACACCGGGGAGCTGTTTTTT.

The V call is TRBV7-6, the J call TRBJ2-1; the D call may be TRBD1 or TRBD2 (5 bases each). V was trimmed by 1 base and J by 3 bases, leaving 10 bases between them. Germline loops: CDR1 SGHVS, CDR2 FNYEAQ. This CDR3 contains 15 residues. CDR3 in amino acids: CASSLVGTNYNEQFF. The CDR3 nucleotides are TGTGCCAGCAGCTTAGTGGGGACGAACTACAATGAGCAGTTCTTC.

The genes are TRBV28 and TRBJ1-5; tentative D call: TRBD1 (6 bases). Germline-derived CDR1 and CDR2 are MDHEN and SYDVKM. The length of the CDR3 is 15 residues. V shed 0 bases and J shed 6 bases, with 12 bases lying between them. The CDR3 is CASSLWEDSGQPQHF. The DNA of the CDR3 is TGTGCCAGCAGTTTATGGGAGGACAGCGGTCAGCCCCAGCATTTT.

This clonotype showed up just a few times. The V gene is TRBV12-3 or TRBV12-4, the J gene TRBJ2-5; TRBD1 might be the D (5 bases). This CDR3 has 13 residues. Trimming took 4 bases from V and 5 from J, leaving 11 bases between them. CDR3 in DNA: TGTGCCAGCAGTTCCAGACAGCCCGAGACCCAGTACTTC. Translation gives CASSSRQPETQYF.

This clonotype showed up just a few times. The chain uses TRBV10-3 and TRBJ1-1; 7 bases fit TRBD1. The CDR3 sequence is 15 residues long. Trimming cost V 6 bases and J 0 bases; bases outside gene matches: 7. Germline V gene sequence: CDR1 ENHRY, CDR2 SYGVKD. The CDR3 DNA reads TGTGCCATCAGCTCGGGACAGCACATGAACACTGAAGCTTTCTTT. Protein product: CAISSGQHMNTEAFF.

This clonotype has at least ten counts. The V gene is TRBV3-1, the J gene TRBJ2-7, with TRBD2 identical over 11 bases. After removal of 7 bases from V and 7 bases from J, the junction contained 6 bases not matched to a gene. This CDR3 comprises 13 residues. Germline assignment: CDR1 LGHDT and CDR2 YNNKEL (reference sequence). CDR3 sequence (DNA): TGTGCCAGCACCCTAGCGGGAGGAAGTGAGCAGTACTTC. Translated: CASTLAGGSEQYF.

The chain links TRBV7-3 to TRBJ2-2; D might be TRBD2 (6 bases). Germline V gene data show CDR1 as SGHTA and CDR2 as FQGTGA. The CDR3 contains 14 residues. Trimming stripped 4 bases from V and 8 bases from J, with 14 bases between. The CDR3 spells CASSSTGTFGELFF. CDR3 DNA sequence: TGTGCCAGCAGCTCCACTGGGACTTTTGGGGAGCTGTTTTTT.

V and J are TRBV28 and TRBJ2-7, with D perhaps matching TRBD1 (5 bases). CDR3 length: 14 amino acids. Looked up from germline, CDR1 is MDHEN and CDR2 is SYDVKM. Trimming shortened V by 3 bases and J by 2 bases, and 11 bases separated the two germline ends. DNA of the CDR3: TGTGCCAGCAGTTTGATGGGGCACACCTACGAGCAGTACTTC. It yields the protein CASSLMGHTYEQYF.

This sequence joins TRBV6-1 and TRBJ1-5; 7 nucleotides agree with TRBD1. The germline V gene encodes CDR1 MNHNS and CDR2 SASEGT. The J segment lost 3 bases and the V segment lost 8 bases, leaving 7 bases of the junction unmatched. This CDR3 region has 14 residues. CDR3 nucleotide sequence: TGTGCCAGCGAGACAGGGTACTTCAATCAGCCCCAGCATTTT. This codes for CASETGYFNQPQHF.

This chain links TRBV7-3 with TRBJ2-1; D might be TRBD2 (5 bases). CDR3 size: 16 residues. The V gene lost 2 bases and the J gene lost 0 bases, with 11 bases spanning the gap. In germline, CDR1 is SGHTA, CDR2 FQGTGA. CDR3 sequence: CASSLVATVSYNEQFF. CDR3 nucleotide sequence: TGTGCCAGCAGCTTAGTAGCGACCGTCTCCTACAATGAGCAGTTCTTC.

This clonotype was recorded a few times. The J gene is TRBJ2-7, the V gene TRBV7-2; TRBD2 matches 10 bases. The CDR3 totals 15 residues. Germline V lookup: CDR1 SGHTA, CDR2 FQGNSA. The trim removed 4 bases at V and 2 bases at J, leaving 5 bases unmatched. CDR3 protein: CASSWATSGAYEQYF. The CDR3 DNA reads TGTGCCAGCAGCTGGGCTACTAGCGGGGCCTACGAGCAGTACTTC.

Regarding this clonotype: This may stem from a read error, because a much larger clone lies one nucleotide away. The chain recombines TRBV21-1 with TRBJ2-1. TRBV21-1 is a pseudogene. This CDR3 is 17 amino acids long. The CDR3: CASTNQPTESSYDEQFF. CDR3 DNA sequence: TGTGCCAGCACTAACCAACCGACGGAGAGCTCCTACGATGAGCAGTTCTTC.

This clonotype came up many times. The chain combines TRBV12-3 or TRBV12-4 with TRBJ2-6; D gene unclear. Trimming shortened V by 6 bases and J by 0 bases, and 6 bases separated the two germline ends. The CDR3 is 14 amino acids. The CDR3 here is CASSPGSGANVLTF. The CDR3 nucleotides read TGTGCCAGCAGCCCGGGCTCTGGGGCCAACGTCCTGACTTTC.

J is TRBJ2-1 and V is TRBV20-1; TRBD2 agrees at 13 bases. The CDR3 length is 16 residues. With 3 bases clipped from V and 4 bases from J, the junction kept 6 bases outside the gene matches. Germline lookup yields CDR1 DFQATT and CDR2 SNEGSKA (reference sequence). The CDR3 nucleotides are TGCAGTGCTAGTTTGGGGACTAGCGGGACTTACAATGAGCAGTTCTTC. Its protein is CSASLGTSGTYNEQFF.